The clone carrying this TCR beta chain was observed a few times. As yet, its antigen is unknown. Then a second PCR, running about 7 to 11 cycles, was carried out with a sample-barcoded 5' primer and a J-beta primer mix. In TCRdb, the 5' RACE reads were re-called with MiXCR into one record per CDR3 protein. The sample shows around 970,000 distinct CDR3 sequences, just over 50% of them seen only once. This sample is drawn from a study of blood T cells in healthy people across ages. The study's findings and limits: Investigators viewed diversity estimates from one million T cells as underestimates, the study reported.

Germline values: CDR1 SQVTM, CDR2 ANQGSEA. V was trimmed by 4 bases and J by 3 bases, leaving 16 bases between them. The CDR3 sequence is 14 residues long. This receptor was obtained from a woman in her sixties or seventies in good health. V and J are TRBV29-1 and TRBJ2-7; TRBD2 is a possible D gene (6 bases). Input material: blood. The CDR3 loop is CSVVGGNMGYEQYF. CDR3 in DNA: TGCAGCGTTGTTGGCGGGAACATGGGCTACGAGCAGTACTTC.